This T cell receptor (beta chain) stems from a study of cytomegalovirus exposure and HLA in healthy donors. Study-wide results and caveats: At a 0.05 false discovery rate, a later analysis found about 17,000 TCR beta sequences to be associated with HLA alleles. Data from an earlier analysis indicated that most TCR beta V segments were productive either about 87% or about 30% of the time.

This CDR3 has 13 amino acids. Germline V CDR1 and CDR2: SQVTM, ANQGSEA. V was cut by 7 bases and J by 0 bases, with 12 bases left in between. Participants comprised healthy donors of bone marrow. PCR involved 60 Vbeta and 13 Jbeta primers. Original processing notes: Later work found 80 million to 85 million unique TCR beta chains, with about 10 million shared. Method: immunoSEQ multiplex PCR; TCRdb's copy keeps in-frame clones and lacks some. V, J and clone size were drawn from that table, and D and trimming were deduced from the DNA. The table lists about 170,000 clones, 62% of them singletons, with 2.5% to 3% in the top ten. Regarding this clone: Its cognate antigen is unknown.

Sequenced sample: PBMCs. The sequence was obtained from a man aged 40-49 years in good health and CMV-seronegative. This chain uses TRBV29-1 with TRBJ1-2; D not resolved. CDR3 nucleotides: TGCAGCGCTTCACGAGGAGCTAACTATGGCTACACCTTC. This encodes CSASRGANYGYTF.